The 2 T cell receptor beta chains listed next were all sequenced from one sample in a study of T cell responses to AZD1222 COVID-19 vaccine. The assay was immunoSEQ multiplex PCR, and TCRdb's table has in-frame clones only and misses some. Among about 120,000 clones listed, around 90% were seen once. This material consisted of peripheral blood, taken 28 days after the second dose of the MenACWY control vaccine. Every receptor here comes from an adult who received the MenACWY meningococcal vaccine as a control.

This clone turned up a few times. The chain joins TRBV19 to TRBJ2-6, with 8 bases fitting TRBD1. CDR3 size: 18 residues. V was pared by 7 bases and J by 1 base, with 12 bases of the junction left unmatched. Germline CDR1 and CDR2: LNHDA and SQIVND (reference sequence). This CDR3 reads CASTVTGALMSGANVLTF. The CDR3 DNA follows: TGTGCCAGTACTGTGACAGGGGCCTTGATGTCTGGGGCCAACGTCCTGACTTTC. Using reference TRBV19 and TRBJ2-6 for the parts outside the CDR3, the full variable domain is DGGITQSPKYLFRKEGQNVTLSCEQNLNHDAMYWYRQDPGQGLRLIYYSQIVNDFQKGDIAEGYSVSREKKESFPLTVTSAQKNPTAFYLCASTVTGALMSGANVLTFGAGSRLTVL.

This chain joins TRBV3-1 (or the pseudogene TRBV3-2) and TRBJ1-3; D uncertain. The V end lost 3 bases, the J end lost 3 bases, and 9 bases lay between the germline ends. Germline loops: CDR1 LGHDT, CDR2 YNNKEL (reference sequence). CDR3 size: 14 residues. This chain's CDR3 is CASSQGALGNTIYF. The CDR3 DNA sequence: TGTGCCAGCAGCCAGGGAGCACTTGGAAACACCATATATTTT.